Presented here are 15 T cell receptor beta chains from one specimen sequenced in a study of blood T cell repertoires in COVID-19. TCRdb keeps only in-frame clones here, not all; method: immunoSEQ multiplex PCR. Here the sample spans about 220,000 clones, about 83% being singletons. The sample comprised peripheral blood. The receptors shown here come from a woman aged 40 to 55 with active or convalescent COVID-19.

V is TRBV3-1 (or the pseudogene TRBV3-2) and J is TRBJ2-5; D is unresolved. The CDR3 spans 14 residues. Per the germline V gene, CDR1 is LGHDT and CDR2 is YNNKEL (reference sequence). V lost 1 base and J 5 bases, leaving 11 bases between the germline ends. In DNA, the CDR3 is TGTGCCAGCAGCCAAGGTCGAGCTGAGGAGACCCAGTACTTC. It is translated as CASSQGRAEETQYF.

This clone has a handful of counts. J is TRBJ2-7 and V is TRBV7-3; D may be TRBD1 (6 bases). Trimming pared 4 bases from V and 6 bases from J, leaving 16 bases between. The CDR3 totals 14 residues. Germline V gene data show CDR1 as SGHTA and CDR2 as FQGTGA. The CDR3 here is CASSSQGNSGEQYF. The CDR3 nucleotides are TGTGCCAGCAGCTCCCAGGGGAATTCGGGCGAGCAGTACTTC.

The sample holds a few counts of this clone. The chain is built from TRBV7-9 and TRBJ2-7, with D tentatively TRBD2 (5 bases). Trimming left V 5 bases short and J 9 bases short, with 17 bases between. The germline V gene has CDR1 SEHNR and CDR2 FQNEAQ (reference sequence). CDR3 size: 13 residues. CDR3 protein: CASSPSSGVLQYF. CDR3 DNA: TGTGCCAGCAGCCCCTCGTCCGGGGTCCTGCAGTACTTC.

CDR3 nucleotides: TGTGCCATCAGTCCACAGGGGACGGGGGAAAAACTGTTTTTT. Its translation is CAISPQGTGEKLFF. The V gene is TRBV10-3, the J gene TRBJ1-4, with 7 nucleotides matching TRBD1. CDR3 length: 14 residues. V was clipped by 5 bases and J by 8 bases; unmatched bases: 8. Germline CDR1 and CDR2: ENHRY and SYGVKD.

This chain connects TRBV5-4 to TRBJ2-5, with 8 bases identical to TRBD2. J was trimmed by 5 bases and V by 0 bases; bases with no gene match: 6. Germline values: CDR1 SGHNT, CDR2 YYREEE (reference sequence). CDR3 size: 15 residues. CDR3 DNA: TGTGCCAGCAGCTTGGCGGGAGGGTCCGGGGAGACCCAGTACTTC. Its translation is CASSLAGGSGETQYF.

The chain carries TRBV28 and TRBJ1-5, with TRBD1 matching over 7 bases. CDR3 length equals 14 residues. The V gene end was trimmed by 4 bases and the J gene end by 3 bases; junction bases not matched to a gene: 3. From germline, CDR1 is MDHEN and CDR2 SYDVKM. The CDR3 loop reads CASSSTGSNQPQHF. Here the CDR3 DNA reads TGTGCCAGCAGTTCGACAGGGTCCAATCAGCCCCAGCATTTT.

This rearrangement joins TRBV7-2 to TRBJ1-2, with TRBD1 as a possible D gene (6 bases). Germline assignment: CDR1 SGHTA and CDR2 FQGNSA. V was shortened by 0 bases and J by 4 bases, with 12 bases between the two germline ends. CDR3 length: 15 amino acids. CDR3 protein: CASSLAHGGGYGYTF. As DNA, the CDR3 is TGTGCCAGCAGCTTAGCCCATGGGGGCGGCTATGGCTACACCTTC.

The chain uses TRBV19 and TRBJ1-2, with TRBD1 identical over 10 bases. The CDR3 has 13 amino acids. Germline CDR1 is LNHDA and CDR2 is SQIVND (reference sequence). Trimming at V came to 10 bases and at J to 4 bases, leaving 6 bases not matched to a gene. DNA of the CDR3: TGTGCCACCCGGGACAGGGGCGTCTATGGCTACACCTTC. Translation: CATRDRGVYGYTF.

This clone was counted a single time. The chain carries TRBV7-2 and TRBJ2-3, with a weak D call TRBD1 (5 bases). Trimming removed 1 base from V and 7 bases from J, with 12 bases in between. The germline V gene has CDR1 SGHTA and CDR2 FQGNSA. CDR3 size: 14 residues. DNA for the CDR3: TGTGCCAGCAGCTTAGACAGACAGCCAAATACGCAGTATTTT. Translating gives CASSLDRQPNTQYF.

This clone occurred once. The genes are TRBV7-8 and TRBJ1-2, with 9 nucleotides matching TRBD1. The CDR3 sequence is 13 residues long. From germline, CDR1 is SGHVS and CDR2 FQNEAQ. The junction had 6 bases not matched to a gene; V was cut back by 5 bases and J by 8 bases. The CDR3 loop reads CASSKRTGEGYTF. In nucleotides, the CDR3 is TGTGCCAGCAGCAAAAGGACAGGGGAAGGCTACACCTTC.

This chain uses TRBV28 with TRBJ1-2, with 8 bases matching TRBD1. From germline, CDR1 is MDHEN and CDR2 SYDVKM. V shed 7 bases and J 4 bases; nucleotides not matched to a gene: 8. This CDR3 is built from 14 residues. The CDR3 loop reads CASNQGAPGYGYTF. CDR3 nucleotides: TGTGCCAGCAATCAGGGGGCACCAGGCTATGGCTACACCTTC.

The chain couples TRBV27 to TRBJ2-1; tentatively, D is TRBD2 (6 bases). The CDR3 has 18 amino acids. The V and J ends lost 2 bases and 0 bases respectively, with 17 bases between them. From germline, CDR1 is MNHEY and CDR2 SMNVEV (reference sequence). Written as DNA, the CDR3 is TGTGCCAGCAGTTTACGCGGGGCACCAACAAGCTCCTACAATGAGCAGTTCTTC. Translation gives CASSLRGAPTSSYNEQFF.

The chain combines TRBV27 with TRBJ2-1, with D possibly matching TRBD2 (5 bases). Per the germline V gene, CDR1 is MNHEY and CDR2 is SMNVEV (reference sequence). The CDR3 totals 14 residues. The ends were cut back, 2 bases at V and 7 bases at J, with 12 bases in the middle. This chain's CDR3 is CASSLNSPGNEQFF. Here the CDR3 DNA reads TGTGCCAGCAGTTTAAACAGCCCGGGGAATGAGCAGTTCTTC.

Only a few counts were recorded for this clone. The rearrangement links TRBV19 to TRBJ2-1; 8 bases line up with TRBD2. V trimming: 7 bases; J trimming: 6 bases; junction bases outside the gene matches: 11. CDR3 length: 15 amino acids. CDR1 LNHDA and CDR2 SQIVND come from the germline V gene (reference sequence). CDR3 protein: CASTRGGGRSNEQFF. The CDR3 DNA reads TGTGCCAGTACACGGGGGGGAGGCCGTAGCAATGAGCAGTTCTTC.

The CDR3 DNA reads TGTGCCAGCTCACCACCGGGAACTAGCGGGAGGGCCGGCGAGCAGTACTTC. The encoded protein is CASSPPGTSGRAGEQYF. The genes are TRBV18 and TRBJ2-7, with 13 bases aligning to TRBD2. The CDR3 spans 17 residues. CDR1 is KGHSH, CDR2 LQKENI, per germline. Trimming at V came to 0 bases and at J to 6 bases, leaving 8 bases not matched to a gene.